Following are 23 T cell receptor beta chains from one sample sequenced in a study of blood T cell repertoires in COVID-19. Using immunoSEQ multiplex PCR, the repertoire was profiled, and TCRdb retains in-frame clones only, with some absent. The sample includes roughly 210,000 clones, around four fifths of them seen just once. Sequencing used peripheral blood. Receptor source: a woman over 75 with COVID-19, enrolled during active disease.

The table lists this clone with a count of one. The gene calls are TRBV29-1 and TRBJ2-1; TRBD2 is a possible D gene (5 bases). Trimming removed 3 bases from V and 3 bases from J, with 9 bases in between. Germline V gene sequence: CDR1 SQVTM, CDR2 ANQGSEA. The CDR3 spans 13 residues. DNA of the CDR3: TGCAGCGTTGACGGGGTACTCTACAATGAGCAGTTCTTC. Its translation: CSVDGVLYNEQFF.

The sample holds one count of this clone. The chain couples TRBV4-1 to TRBJ1-2; a weak D match, TRBD1 (5 bases). Per germline, CDR1 MGHRA and CDR2 YSYEKL. The length of the CDR3 is 13 residues. V shed 0 bases and J shed 5 bases, with 7 bases lying between them. The chain's CDR3 is CASSQDGAYGYTF. DNA for the CDR3: TGCGCCAGCAGCCAAGATGGGGCATATGGCTACACCTTC.

This chain joins TRBV18 and TRBJ1-1; maybe TRBD1 (6 bases). This CDR3 region has 14 residues. Trimming removed 3 bases at V and 5 bases at J, with 13 bases between. CDR1 is KGHSH, CDR2 LQKENI, per germline. The CDR3 loop is CASSPASQGTEAFF. DNA of the CDR3: TGTGCCAGCTCACCGGCTTCGCAGGGGACTGAAGCTTTCTTT.

The rearrangement uses TRBV19 and TRBJ1-2, with a possible D match to TRBD1 (5 bases). Trimming cost V 5 bases and J 5 bases, with 15 bases left between them. In germline, CDR1 is LNHDA, CDR2 SQIVND (reference sequence). This CDR3 has 14 amino acids. As DNA, the CDR3 is TGTGCCAGTAGTCCCCGGGCAGGGATATATGGCTACACCTTC. Its protein product is CASSPRAGIYGYTF.

The chain couples TRBV3-1 (or the pseudogene TRBV3-2) to TRBJ2-5, with 8 bases fitting TRBD2. Germline values: CDR1 LGHDT, CDR2 YNNKEL (reference sequence). The CDR3 contains 16 residues. V lost 3 bases, J lost 1 base, and 7 bases stayed unmatched. CDR3 loop: CASSHCSSGTQETQYF. CDR3 DNA: TGTGCCAGCAGCCATTGTAGTAGCGGGACCCAAGAGACCCAGTACTTC.

The chain links TRBV2 to TRBJ1-2; D not resolved. Germline V gene sequence: CDR1 SNHLY, CDR2 FYNNEI. The length of the CDR3 is 13 residues. V lost 2 bases and J 2 bases, leaving 6 bases between the germline ends. Here the CDR3 reads CASSETGNYGYTF. The CDR3 DNA sequence: TGTGCCAGCAGTGAAACGGGGAACTATGGCTACACCTTC.

The chain has TRBV28 and TRBJ2-7, with 10 bases fitting TRBD1. Trimming cost V 6 bases and J 3 bases; bases outside gene matches: 5. This CDR3 has 14 amino acids. Germline values: CDR1 MDHEN, CDR2 SYDVKM. In nucleotides, the CDR3 is TGTGCCAGCAGAGGACAGGGGGGTCTCTACGAGCAGTACGTC. Amino acids: CASRGQGGLYEQYV.

This clone was seen just once. The chain uses TRBV9 and TRBJ1-1; possibly TRBD1 for D (5 bases). CDR3 size: 13 residues. CDR1 is SGDLS, CDR2 YYNGEE, per germline. V was shortened by 7 bases and J by 5 bases, with 15 bases between the two germline ends. In DNA, the CDR3 is TGTGCCAGCGCACGGCAGGGTGGAACTGAAGCTTTCTTT. Translating it yields CASARQGGTEAFF.

The CDR3 region has the DNA TGTGCTACAGGTAGCGGGGGTCGCAAAAACATTCAGTACTTC. It specifies CATGSGGRKNIQYF. The chain recombines TRBV5-8 with TRBJ2-4; 9 nucleotides agree with TRBD2. CDR3 length equals 14 residues. CDR1 SGHTS and CDR2 YDEGEE come from the germline V gene.

The CDR3 loop is CASRGGLLHQPQHF. CDR3 nucleotide sequence: TGTGCCAGCAGGGGGGGGCTACTCCATCAGCCCCAGCATTTT. The chain links TRBV6-5 to TRBJ1-5, with a possible D match to TRBD1 (6 bases). Germline values: CDR1 MNHEY, CDR2 SVGAGI. The CDR3 sequence is 14 residues long. V lost 6 bases, J lost 5 bases, and 14 bases lay in between.

This sequence joins TRBV4-2 and TRBJ2-3; 7 bases map to TRBD1. The CDR3 spans 14 residues. Trimming at V came to 5 bases and at J to 1 base, leaving 3 bases not matched to a gene. Germline assignment: CDR1 LGHNA and CDR2 YNFKEQ. CDR3 residues: CASSYDRGTDTQYF. CDR3 nucleotides: TGTGCCAGCAGCTACGACAGGGGCACAGATACGCAGTATTTT.

The chain links TRBV5-4 to TRBJ2-5; tentative D call: TRBD2 (6 bases). In germline, CDR1 is SGHNT, CDR2 YYREEE (reference sequence). CDR3 length equals 14 residues. V was shortened by 9 bases and J by 4 bases, with 19 bases between the two germline ends. CDR3: CATHSMRGLETQYF. The CDR3 DNA follows: TGTGCCACCCATTCGATGCGGGGCCTAGAGACCCAGTACTTC.

The chain carries TRBV4-1 and TRBJ1-4; tentatively, D is TRBD1 (5 bases). Trimming removed 4 bases at V and 5 bases at J, with 11 bases between. The CDR3 contains 14 residues. Germline assignment: CDR1 MGHRA and CDR2 YSYEKL. The CDR3 coding sequence is TGCGCCAGCAGCCCGGGGGGTGCAAATGAAAAACTGTTTTTT. Protein: CASSPGGANEKLFF.

The rearrangement links TRBV7-2 to TRBJ2-7, with D possibly being TRBD2 (7 bases). Germline CDR1 SGHTA, CDR2 FQGNSA. The CDR3 extends over 14 amino acids. Trimming took 6 bases from V and 5 from J, leaving 17 bases between them. CDR3 in amino acids: CASRKGGGFDEQYF. The CDR3 coding sequence is TGTGCCAGCAGAAAGGGGGGGGGATTCGACGAGCAGTACTTC.

The V gene is TRBV24-1, the J gene TRBJ2-3; TRBD2 aligns across 7 bases. J gave up 0 bases and V 9 bases, and 5 bases lay outside the gene matches. The length of the CDR3 is 14 residues. CDR1 KGHDR and CDR2 SFDVKD come from the germline V gene. CDR3 residues: CATGGGSSTDTQYF. CDR3 bases: TGTGCCACCGGGGGAGGGTCGAGCACAGATACGCAGTATTTT.

This chain uses TRBV7-3 with TRBJ2-2; TRBD1 aligns across 7 bases. CDR1 is SGHTA, CDR2 FQGTGA, per germline. This CDR3 region has 13 residues. J lost 6 bases, V lost 6 bases, and 4 bases had no gene match. The CDR3 DNA reads TGTGCCAGCAGAGCGCAGGGGGCCGGGGAGCTGTTTTTT. It is translated as CASRAQGAGELFF.

The rearrangement uses TRBV5-1 and TRBJ1-6; maybe TRBD1 (6 bases). The CDR3 extends over 15 amino acids. Germline CDR1 reads SGHRS; CDR2 reads YFSETQ. Between the trimmed V and J ends, which lost 0 bases and 9 bases, there was a span of 13 bases. DNA for the CDR3: TGCGCCAGCAGCTTGGGGGGGCTTGGTAGTTCACCCCTCCACTTT. The encoded protein is CASSLGGLGSSPLHF.

The gene calls are TRBV5-4 and TRBJ2-7; 9 nucleotides match TRBD1. V gave up 4 bases and J gave up 0 bases; unmatched junction bases: 5. This CDR3 comprises 15 residues. Germline V gene lookup returns CDR1 SGHNT and CDR2 YYREEE (reference sequence). CDR3 sequence reads: CASSPPGQGSYEQYF. The CDR3 region has the DNA TGTGCCAGCAGCCCGCCGGGACAGGGCTCCTACGAGCAGTACTTC.

This clone was seen once. DNA for the CDR3: TGTGCCAGCAGCTTAGGGACAGGGAACACTGAAGCTTTCTTT. Translated, it gives CASSLGTGNTEAFF. The rearrangement joins TRBV7-9 to TRBJ1-1; 7 bases align to TRBD1. The germline gives CDR1 SEHNR, CDR2 FQNEAQ (reference sequence). The CDR3 length is 14 residues. The V and J ends lost 1 base and 1 base, in that order; junction bases with no gene match: 0.

This clone was seen a few times. The V gene is TRBV5-4, the J gene TRBJ1-1; TRBD1 matches 10 bases. Germline CDR1 SGHNT, CDR2 YYREEE (reference sequence). V gave up 3 bases and J gave up 0 bases; unmatched junction bases: 5. CDR3 length: 16 amino acids. CDR3 coding DNA: TGTGCCAGCAGCTCGGGACAGGGGATTATGAACACTGAAGCTTTCTTT. Translating gives CASSSGQGIMNTEAFF. Supplemented by reference TRBV5-4 and TRBJ1-1, the full variable domain reads ETGVTQSPTHLIKTRGQQVTLRCSSQSGHNTVSWYQQALGQGPQFIFQYYREEENGRGNFPPRFSGLQFPNYSSELNVNALELDDSALYLCASSSGQGIMNTEAFFGQGTRLTVV.

The V gene is TRBV24-1, the J gene TRBJ1-5; maybe TRBD1 (5 bases). The CDR3 is 15 amino acids. V shed 3 bases and J shed 3 bases, with 11 bases lying between them. Germline V lookup: CDR1 KGHDR, CDR2 SFDVKD. The CDR3 sequence: CATSDGGGNNQPQHF. For the CDR3, the DNA is TGTGCCACCAGTGATGGCGGGGGTAACAATCAGCCCCAGCATTTT.

The CDR3 nucleotides are TGTGCCAGCAGCCAATCGACAGGTATAGCTTTCTTT. It encodes CASSQSTGIAFF. The chain has TRBV3-1 (or the pseudogene TRBV3-2) and TRBJ1-1; D might be TRBD1 (6 bases). The CDR3 has 12 amino acids. Germline lookup yields CDR1 LGHDT and CDR2 YNNKEL (reference sequence). Trimming cost V 2 bases and J 10 bases, with 11 bases left between them.

This chain links TRBV7-3 with TRBJ2-4, with D maybe TRBD1 (5 bases). Trimming took off 5 bases at V and 0 bases at J, with 14 bases between the two ends. Germline assignment: CDR1 SGHTA and CDR2 FQGTGA. This CDR3 has 16 residues. The CDR3: CASSPSVTVAKNIQYF. CDR3 DNA: TGTGCCAGCAGCCCCTCTGTGACAGTAGCCAAAAACATTCAGTACTTC.